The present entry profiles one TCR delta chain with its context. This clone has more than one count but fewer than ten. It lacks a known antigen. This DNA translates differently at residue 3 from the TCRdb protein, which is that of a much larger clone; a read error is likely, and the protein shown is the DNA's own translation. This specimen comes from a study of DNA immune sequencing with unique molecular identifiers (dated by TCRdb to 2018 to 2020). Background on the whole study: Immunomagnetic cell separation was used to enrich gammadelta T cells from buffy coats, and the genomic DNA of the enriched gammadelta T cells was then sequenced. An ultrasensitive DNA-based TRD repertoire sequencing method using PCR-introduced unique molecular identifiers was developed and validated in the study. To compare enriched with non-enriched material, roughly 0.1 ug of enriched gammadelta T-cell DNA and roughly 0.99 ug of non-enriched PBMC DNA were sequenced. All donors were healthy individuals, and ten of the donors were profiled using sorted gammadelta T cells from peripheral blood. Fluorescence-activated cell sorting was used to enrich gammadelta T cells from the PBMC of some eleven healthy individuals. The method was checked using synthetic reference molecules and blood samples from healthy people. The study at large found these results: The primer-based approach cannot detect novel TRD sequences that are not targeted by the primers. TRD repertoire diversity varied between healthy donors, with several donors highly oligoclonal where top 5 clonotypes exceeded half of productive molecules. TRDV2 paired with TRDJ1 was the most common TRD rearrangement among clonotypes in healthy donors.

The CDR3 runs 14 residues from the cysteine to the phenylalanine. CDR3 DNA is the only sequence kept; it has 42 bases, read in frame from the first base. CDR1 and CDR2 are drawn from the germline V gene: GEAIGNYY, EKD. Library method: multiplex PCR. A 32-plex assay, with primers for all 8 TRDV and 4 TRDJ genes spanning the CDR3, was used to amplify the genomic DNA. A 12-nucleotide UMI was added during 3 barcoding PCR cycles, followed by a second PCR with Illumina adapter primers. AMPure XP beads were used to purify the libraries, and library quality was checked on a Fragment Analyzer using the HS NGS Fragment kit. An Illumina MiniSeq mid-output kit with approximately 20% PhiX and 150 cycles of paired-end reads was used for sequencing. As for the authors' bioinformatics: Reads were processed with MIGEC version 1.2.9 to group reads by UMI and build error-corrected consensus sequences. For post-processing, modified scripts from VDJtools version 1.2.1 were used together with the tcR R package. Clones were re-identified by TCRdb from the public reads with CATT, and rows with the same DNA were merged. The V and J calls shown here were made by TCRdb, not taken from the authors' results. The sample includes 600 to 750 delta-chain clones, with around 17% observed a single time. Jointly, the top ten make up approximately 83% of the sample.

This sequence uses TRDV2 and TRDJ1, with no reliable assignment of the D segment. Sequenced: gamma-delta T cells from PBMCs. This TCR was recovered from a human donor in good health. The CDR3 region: CASDTVEVRRELIF. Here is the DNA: TGTGCCAGTGACACTGTAGAGGTCAGGCGGGAACTCATCTTT.